The entry that follows covers one T cell receptor beta chain sequence. Its antigen is unknown. The ends were cut back, 6 bases at V and 6 bases at J, with 17 bases in the middle. The length of the CDR3 is 14 residues. Germline lookup yields CDR1 LNHDA and CDR2 SQIVND (reference sequence). The data derive from a study of Ad26.COV2.S vaccination and SARS-CoV-2 variants. Findings and limits, study-wide: Reportedly, after vaccination the spike-specific CD8+ and CD4+ T cell responses displayed substantial breadth.

Indicated treatment: some 20 received Ad26.COV2.S at low or high dose, single or two shots; about 5 received placebo; per-sample allocation not given. Repertoires come from day 63 after the first vaccine or placebo injection. Some clones are missing from TCRdb's copy, which holds only in-frame ones; the method was immunoSEQ multiplex PCR. This table holds roughly 680,000 clones, around 90% found once. The starting material was peripheral blood, obtained in a trial of Ad26.COV2.S vaccine versus placebo. This TCR was sampled from a person aged 18-60 years who received the Ad26.COV2.S COVID-19 vaccine or a placebo. This chain connects TRBV19 to TRBJ1-1; possible D gene TRBD1, 6 bases. The DNA for the CDR3 is TGTGCCAGTAGCGACAGGCCCTGGGGGCCTGAAGCTTTCTTT. This gives the protein CASSDRPWGPEAFF. The variable domain in full, completed from reference TRBV19 and TRBJ1-1, reads DGGITQSPKYLFRKEGQNVTLSCEQNLNHDAMYWYRQDPGQGLRLIYYSQIVNDFQKGDIAEGYSVSREKKESFPLTVTSAQKNPTAFYLCASSDRPWGPEAFFGQGTRLTVV.